The 24 T cell receptor beta chains presented below share a single source sample, sequenced in a study of technical replicates of blood from a few donors. Generated by immunoSEQ multiplex PCR, the TCRdb table keeps only in-frame clones and is missing some. The sample holds roughly 59,000 clones; approximately 83% are singletons and the top ten take about 4.8%. The sequencing input was PBMCs. The receptors shown here come from a human donor in good health. Some clones in this sample may be carry-over from other donors' samples.

The V gene is TRBV7-3, the J gene TRBJ2-7; TRBD1 matches at 7 bases. There are 17 residues in the CDR3. Trimming removed 2 bases from V and 4 bases from J; junction bases left unmatched: 14. Looked up from germline, CDR1 is SGHTA and CDR2 is FQGTGA. The CDR3 sequence: CASSLVLQGTPTYEQYF. CDR3 nucleotides: TGTGCCAGCAGCTTAGTCCTACAGGGGACCCCTACTTACGAGCAGTACTTC.

This clone has only one observation. V gene TRBV6-5 combines with J gene TRBJ1-2, with D unresolved. The germline CDR1 and CDR2 sequences are MNHEY and SVGAGI. Trimming took off 6 bases at V and 10 bases at J, with 12 bases between the two ends. The CDR3 is 11 amino acids. The DNA of the CDR3 is TGTGCCAGCAGCGCCGGTCCTCTCTACACCTTC. Amino acid sequence: CASSAGPLYTF.

This clone counts as medium-sized. The sample carries other DNA sequences with the same CDR3. This sequence joins TRBV5-1 and TRBJ2-1, with D possibly TRBD2 on 6 matching bases. The V end was cut by 0 bases, the J end by 4 bases, with 8 bases between. The CDR3 covers 14 residues. CDR1 and CDR2 (germline): SGHRS, YFSETQ. The CDR3 loop is CASSLGGGYNEQFF. The CDR3 coding sequence is TGCGCCAGCAGCTTGGGGGGAGGATACAATGAGCAGTTCTTC.

The chain recombines TRBV15 with TRBJ2-1, with TRBD2 as a possible D gene (6 bases). CDR1 and CDR2 (germline): LNHNV, YYDKDF (reference sequence). V was cut by 5 bases and J by 1 base, with 12 bases left in between. The CDR3 is made up of 15 amino acids. The CDR3 nucleotides read TGTGCCACCAGCCCTCGGACTACTTCCTACAATGAGCAGTTCTTC. It codes for CATSPRTTSYNEQFF.

The chain combines TRBV10-3 with TRBJ1-1; D is ambiguous. This CDR3 spans 12 amino acids. The V end was cut by 0 bases, the J end by 11 bases, with 10 bases between. CDR1 is ENHRY, CDR2 SYGVKD, per germline. The CDR3 spells CAISESEGYAFF. The CDR3 region has the DNA TGTGCCATCAGTGAGTCCGAGGGTTATGCTTTCTTT.

V usage is TRBV11-2 and J usage is TRBJ2-7; 9 bases are shared with TRBD1. J gave up 3 bases and V 8 bases, and 8 bases lay outside the gene matches. The CDR3 contains 14 residues. Germline CDR1 and CDR2: SGHAT and FQNNGV. DNA for the CDR3: TGTGCCAGCGGGGAAACGACAGGGGGCTACGAGCAGTACTTC. Its protein product is CASGETTGGYEQYF.

The V gene is TRBV18, the J gene TRBJ2-1; 12 bases map to TRBD1. V lost 4 bases, J lost 7 bases, and 8 bases stayed unmatched. This CDR3 is 16 amino acids long. CDR1 KGHSH and CDR2 LQKENI come from the germline V gene. The CDR3 sequence: CASSQSGTGGLNEQFF. CDR3 sequence (DNA): TGTGCCAGCTCACAGTCCGGGACAGGGGGCCTAAATGAGCAGTTCTTC.

V usage is TRBV5-4 and J usage is TRBJ2-5; 8 nucleotides agree with TRBD1. Germline assignment: CDR1 SGHNT and CDR2 YYREEE (reference sequence). The CDR3 sequence is 14 residues long. The J segment lost 5 bases and the V segment lost 2 bases, leaving 5 bases of the junction unmatched. The CDR3 loop reads CASSFAGGLETQYF. The CDR3 coding sequence is TGTGCCAGCAGCTTCGCAGGGGGCCTGGAGACCCAGTACTTC.

The rearrangement links TRBV6-5 to TRBJ1-1; perhaps TRBD1 as D (5 bases). CDR3 length: 15 residues. Germline loops: CDR1 MNHEY, CDR2 SVGAGI. V lost 3 bases and J lost 0, with 11 bases in between. The CDR3 spells CASSYYLDMNTEAFF. The CDR3 DNA is TGTGCCAGCAGTTATTATTTGGACATGAACACTGAAGCTTTCTTT.

The chain employs TRBV29-1 and TRBJ2-7; 9 nucleotides line up with TRBD1. This CDR3 has 15 residues. The germline gives CDR1 SQVTM, CDR2 ANQGSEA. The junction had 14 bases not matched to a gene; V was cut back by 5 bases and J by 6 bases. The CDR3 is CSVKTPGQGRVEQYF. CDR3 bases: TGCAGCGTTAAGACGCCGGGACAGGGAAGGGTCGAGCAGTACTTC.

This chain uses TRBV6-5 with TRBJ2-1; D may be TRBD1 (6 bases). V was pared by 0 bases and J by 7 bases, with 10 bases between. There are 14 residues in the CDR3. From germline, CDR1 is MNHEY and CDR2 SVGAGI. CDR3 bases: TGTGCCAGCAGTTACTCCCTAGGGGGTAATGAGCAGTTCTTC. Translation gives CASSYSLGGNEQFF.

This chain joins TRBV2 and TRBJ1-6, with TRBD1 as a possible D gene (5 bases). CDR3 length: 16 amino acids. V was pared by 6 bases and J by 3 bases, with 15 bases between. Looked up from germline, CDR1 is SNHLY and CDR2 is FYNNEI. As DNA, the CDR3 is TGTGCCAGCAGCGGGGGTCAATTAGGCTATAATTCACCCCTCCACTTT. It specifies CASSGGQLGYNSPLHF.

The chain joins TRBV5-4 to TRBJ2-5; 12 bases agree with TRBD2. CDR1 is SGHNT and CDR2 is YYREEE in the germline V gene (reference sequence). This CDR3 is 16 amino acids long. The V gene end was trimmed by 0 bases and the J gene end by 7 bases; junction bases not matched to a gene: 7. CDR3 sequence (DNA): TGTGCCAGCAGCTTGGGTGCTAGCGGGGGGGCGGGGACCCAGTACTTC. It is translated as CASSLGASGGAGTQYF.

Only one count was recorded for this clone. The chain links TRBV10-3 to TRBJ2-3; 8 bases are shared with TRBD2. From germline, CDR1 is ENHRY and CDR2 SYGVKD. CDR3 length equals 15 residues. The junction had 5 bases not matched to a gene; V was cut back by 5 bases and J by 1 base. This CDR3 reads CAISRTSRGTDTQYF. The CDR3 DNA is TGTGCCATCAGTCGGACTAGCAGAGGCACAGATACGCAGTATTTT.

With respect to this clone: One junction end does not reproduce the germline sequence, and a read error may be involved. The chain employs TRBV11-3 and TRBJ2-4; D is ambiguous. There are 11 residues in the CDR3. In germline, CDR1 is SGHNT, CDR2 YENEEA. The CDR3 region is CASSLVNNQYF. The DNA for the CDR3 is TGTGCCAGCAGCTTAGTTAACAATCAGTACTTC.

This chain joins TRBV6-6 and TRBJ1-6; 8 bases map to TRBD1. The CDR3 is made up of 16 amino acids. Germline CDR1 reads MNHNY; CDR2 reads SVGAGI (reference sequence). V dropped 2 bases and J dropped 7; count of bases not matched to a gene: 7. As DNA, the CDR3 is TGTGCCAGCAGTTACGCCAGGGGGCGATGGAATTCACCCCTCCACTTT. It is translated as CASSYARGRWNSPLHF.

The rearrangement links TRBV5-8 to TRBJ2-7, with D tentatively TRBD1 (8 bases). Germline CDR1 SGHTS, CDR2 YDEGEE. The CDR3 sequence is 12 residues long. Trimming pared 0 bases from V and 10 bases from J, leaving 11 bases between. Written as DNA, the CDR3 is TGTGCCAGCAGCTTGGACAGGGGGGGACAGTACTTC. Translating it yields CASSLDRGGQYF.

The chain employs TRBV5-4 and TRBJ1-2; D not certain. In germline, CDR1 is SGHNT, CDR2 YYREEE (reference sequence). V shed 0 bases and J shed 13 bases, with 19 bases lying between them. The CDR3 covers 14 residues. For the CDR3, the DNA is TGTGCCAGCAGCTTGGGAAGAGAATCGCTGACTTTCACCTTC. This translates into CASSLGRESLTFTF. Complete variable domain (other parts from reference TRBV5-4 and TRBJ1-2): ETGVTQSPTHLIKTRGQQVTLRCSSQSGHNTVSWYQQALGQGPQFIFQYYREEENGRGNFPPRFSGLQFPNYSSELNVNALELDDSALYLCASSLGRESLTFTFGSGTRLTVV.

The chain combines TRBV6-1 with TRBJ2-1; 10 bases are a match to TRBD2. The length of the CDR3 is 14 residues. Per germline, CDR1 MNHNS and CDR2 SASEGT. V lost 3 bases to trimming and J lost 15 bases; unmatched junction nucleotides: 11. The CDR3 DNA reads as TGTGCCAGCAGTGATTCAGGCCTAGCGGGGGTCTGGTTCTTC. It specifies CASSDSGLAGVWFF.

The V call is TRBV7-9, the J call TRBJ2-3, with 12 nucleotides matching TRBD2. The trim removed 1 base at V and 5 bases at J, leaving 7 bases unmatched. The CDR3 length is 17 residues. CDR1 is SEHNR, CDR2 FQNEAQ, per germline (reference sequence). CDR3 protein: CASSLGSSGRAEDTQYF. CDR3 sequence (DNA): TGTGCCAGCAGCTTAGGGTCTAGCGGGAGGGCCGAAGATACGCAGTATTTT.

The chain is built from TRBV7-6 and TRBJ2-6; 7 bases map to TRBD2. This CDR3 contains 16 residues. CDR1 SGHVS and CDR2 FNYEAQ come from the germline V gene. V shed 4 bases and J 0 bases; nucleotides not matched to a gene: 3. The CDR3: CASSSGRTSGANVLTF. The CDR3 DNA is TGTGCCAGCAGCTCCGGGAGGACCTCTGGGGCCAACGTCCTGACTTTC.

The chain employs TRBV30 and TRBJ2-6; D may be TRBD2 (7 bases). CDR3 size: 17 residues. Trimming cost V 4 bases and J 0 bases, with 16 bases left between them. Germline V gene sequence: CDR1 GTSNPN, CDR2 SVGIG (reference sequence). CDR3 sequence (DNA): TGTGCCTGGATGGCATACCGGGGGGCCTCTGGGGCCAACGTCCTGACTTTC. The encoded protein is CAWMAYRGASGANVLTF.

This clone was found a few times. The genes are TRBV7-2 and TRBJ2-1, with D unclear. The V end lost 1 base, the J end lost 0 bases, and 4 bases lay between the germline ends. There are 14 residues in the CDR3. CDR1 SGHTA and CDR2 FQGNSA come from the germline V gene. CDR3: CASSLDSSYNEQFF. The DNA of the CDR3 is TGTGCCAGCAGCTTAGACAGCTCCTACAATGAGCAGTTCTTC. The complete variable domain, with remaining parts taken from reference TRBV7-2 and TRBJ2-1, reads GAGVSQSPSNKVTEKGKDVELRCDPISGHTALYWYRQSLGQGLEFLIYFQGNSAPDKSGLPSDRFSAERTGGSVSTLTIQRTQQEDSAVYLCASSLDSSYNEQFFGPGTRLTVL.

The genes are TRBV23-1 and TRBJ2-7; no reliable D call. TRBV23-1 is classed as an ORF, of uncertain function. The length of the CDR3 is 12 residues. V was pared by 4 bases and J by 6 bases, with 10 bases between. The CDR3 loop is CASSRYYCEQYF. In DNA form, the CDR3 reads TGCGCCAGCAGTCGGTACTACTGCGAGCAGTACTTC.